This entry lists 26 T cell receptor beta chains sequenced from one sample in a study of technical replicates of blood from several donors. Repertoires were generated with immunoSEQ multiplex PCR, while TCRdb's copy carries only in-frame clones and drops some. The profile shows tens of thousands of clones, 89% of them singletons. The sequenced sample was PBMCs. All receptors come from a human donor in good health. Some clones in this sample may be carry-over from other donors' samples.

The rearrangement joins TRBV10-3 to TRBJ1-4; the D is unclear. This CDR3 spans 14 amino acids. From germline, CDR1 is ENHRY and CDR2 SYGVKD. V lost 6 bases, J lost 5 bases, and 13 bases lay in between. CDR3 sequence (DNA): TGTGCCATCAGGAACCCGGGTGGGAATGAAAAACTGTTTTTT. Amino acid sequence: CAIRNPGGNEKLFF.

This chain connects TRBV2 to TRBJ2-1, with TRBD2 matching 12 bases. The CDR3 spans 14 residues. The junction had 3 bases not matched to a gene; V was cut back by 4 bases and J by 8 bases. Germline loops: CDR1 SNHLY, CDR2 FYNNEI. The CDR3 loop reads CASSGLAGDHEQFF. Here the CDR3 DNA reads TGTGCCAGCAGTGGACTAGCGGGGGACCATGAGCAGTTCTTC.

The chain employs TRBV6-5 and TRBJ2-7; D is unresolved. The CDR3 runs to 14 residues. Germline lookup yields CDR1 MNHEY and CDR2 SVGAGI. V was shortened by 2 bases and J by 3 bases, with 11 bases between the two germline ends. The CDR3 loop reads CASSYNYESYEQYF. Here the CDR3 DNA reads TGTGCCAGCAGTTACAATTACGAGAGCTACGAGCAGTACTTC.

CDR3 nucleotide sequence: TGTGCCAGCAGTCCACCAGCGGGAGTGGGGGAGCAGTACTTC. Its protein product is CASSPPAGVGEQYF. The rearrangement joins TRBV6-5 to TRBJ2-7; 8 bases map to TRBD2. The germline V gene has CDR1 MNHEY and CDR2 SVGAGI. The CDR3 has 14 residues. J lost 7 bases, V lost 5 bases, and 10 bases had no gene match.

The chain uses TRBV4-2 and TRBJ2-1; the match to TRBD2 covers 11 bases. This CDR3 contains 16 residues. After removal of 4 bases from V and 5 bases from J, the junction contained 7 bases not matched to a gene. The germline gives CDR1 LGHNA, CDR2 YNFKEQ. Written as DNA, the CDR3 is TGTGCCAGCAGCCCCAGACTAGCGGGGAGTCACAATGAGCAGTTCTTC. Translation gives CASSPRLAGSHNEQFF.

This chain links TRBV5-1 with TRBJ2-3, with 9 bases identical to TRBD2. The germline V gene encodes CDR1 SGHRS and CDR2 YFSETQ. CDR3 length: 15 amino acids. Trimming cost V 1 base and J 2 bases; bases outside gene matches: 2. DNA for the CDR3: TGCGCCAGCAGCTTGCTAGCGGGGCTCACAGATACGCAGTATTTT. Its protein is CASSLLAGLTDTQYF. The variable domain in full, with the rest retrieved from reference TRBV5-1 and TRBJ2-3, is KAGVTQTPRYLIKTRGQQVTLSCSPISGHRSVSWYQQTPGQGLQFLFEYFSETQRNKGNFPGRFSGRQFSNSRSEMNVSTLELGDSALYLCASSLLAGLTDTQYFGPGTRLTVL.

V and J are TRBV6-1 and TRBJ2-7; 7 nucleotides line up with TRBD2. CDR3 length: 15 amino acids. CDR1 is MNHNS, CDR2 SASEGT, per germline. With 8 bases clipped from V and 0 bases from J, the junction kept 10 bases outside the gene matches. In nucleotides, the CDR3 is TGTGCCAGCCAAGAATTGGCGGGGGTCTCCTACGAGCAGTACTTC. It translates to CASQELAGVSYEQYF.

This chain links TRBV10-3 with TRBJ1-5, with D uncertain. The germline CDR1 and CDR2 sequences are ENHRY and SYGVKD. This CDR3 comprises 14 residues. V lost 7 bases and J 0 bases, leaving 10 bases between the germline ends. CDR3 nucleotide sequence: TGTGCCATCAAAGGTAGCGATAGCAATCAGCCCCAGCATTTT. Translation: CAIKGSDSNQPQHF.

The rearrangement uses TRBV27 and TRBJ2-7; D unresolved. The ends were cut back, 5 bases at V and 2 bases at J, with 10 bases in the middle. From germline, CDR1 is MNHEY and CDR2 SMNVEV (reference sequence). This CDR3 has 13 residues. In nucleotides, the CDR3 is TGTGCCAGCAGTCCCGGCACAGCCTACGAGCAGTACTTC. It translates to CASSPGTAYEQYF.

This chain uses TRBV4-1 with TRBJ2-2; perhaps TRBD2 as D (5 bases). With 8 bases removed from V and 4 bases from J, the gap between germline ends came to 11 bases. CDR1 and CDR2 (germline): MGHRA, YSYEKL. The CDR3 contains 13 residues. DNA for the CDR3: TGCGCCAGCTCCTCGGGAACCACCGGGGAGCTGTTTTTT. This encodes CASSSGTTGELFF.

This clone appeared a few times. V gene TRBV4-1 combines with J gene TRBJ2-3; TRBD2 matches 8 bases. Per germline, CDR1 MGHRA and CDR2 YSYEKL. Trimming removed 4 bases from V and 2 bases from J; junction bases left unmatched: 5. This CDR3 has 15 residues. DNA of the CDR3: TGCGCCAGCAGCCGGATAGCGGGGATCACAGATACGCAGTATTTT. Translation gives CASSRIAGITDTQYF.

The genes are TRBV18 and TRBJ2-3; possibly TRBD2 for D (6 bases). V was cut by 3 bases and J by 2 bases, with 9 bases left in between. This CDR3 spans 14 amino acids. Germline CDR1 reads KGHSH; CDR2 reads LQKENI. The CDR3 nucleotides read TGTGCCAGCTCACCCGGGAGATCCACAGATACGCAGTATTTT. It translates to CASSPGRSTDTQYF. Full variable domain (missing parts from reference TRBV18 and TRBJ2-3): NAGVMQNPRHLVRRRGQEARLRCSPMKGHSHVYWYRQLPEEGLKFMVYLQKENIIDESGMPKERFSAEFPKEGPSILRIQQVVRGDSAAYFCASSPGRSTDTQYFGPGTRLTVL.

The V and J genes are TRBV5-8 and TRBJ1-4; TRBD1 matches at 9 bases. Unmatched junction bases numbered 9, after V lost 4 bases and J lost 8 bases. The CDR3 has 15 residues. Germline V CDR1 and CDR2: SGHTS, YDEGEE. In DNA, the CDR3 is TGTGCCAGCAGCGTAAGGACAGGGGTCGGAGAAAAACTGTTTTTT. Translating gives CASSVRTGVGEKLFF.

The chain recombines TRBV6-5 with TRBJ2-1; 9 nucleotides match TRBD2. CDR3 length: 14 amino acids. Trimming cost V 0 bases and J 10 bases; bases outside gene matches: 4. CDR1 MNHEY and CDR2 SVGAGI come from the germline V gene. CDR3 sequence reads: CASSYSLAGDEQFF. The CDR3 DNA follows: TGTGCCAGCAGTTACTCGTTAGCGGGGGACGAGCAGTTCTTC.

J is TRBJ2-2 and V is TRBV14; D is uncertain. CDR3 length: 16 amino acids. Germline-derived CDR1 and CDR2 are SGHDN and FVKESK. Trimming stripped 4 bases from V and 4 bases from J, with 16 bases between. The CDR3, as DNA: TGTGCCAGCAGCCCCCTGGGCGCGTCACCCACCGGGGAGCTGTTTTTT. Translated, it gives CASSPLGASPTGELFF.

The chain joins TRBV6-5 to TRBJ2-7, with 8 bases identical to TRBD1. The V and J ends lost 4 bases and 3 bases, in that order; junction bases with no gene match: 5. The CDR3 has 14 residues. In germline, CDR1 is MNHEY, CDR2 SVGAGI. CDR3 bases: TGTGCCAGCAGTTGGACAGGGAACGGCTACGAGCAGTACTTC. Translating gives CASSWTGNGYEQYF.

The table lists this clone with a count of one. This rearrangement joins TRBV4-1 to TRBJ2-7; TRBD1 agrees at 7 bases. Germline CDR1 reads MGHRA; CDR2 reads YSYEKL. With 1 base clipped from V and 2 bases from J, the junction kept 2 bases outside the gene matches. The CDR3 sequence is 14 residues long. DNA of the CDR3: TGCGCCAGCAGCCAAGCCCAGGGGGCCTACGAGCAGTACTTC. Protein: CASSQAQGAYEQYF.

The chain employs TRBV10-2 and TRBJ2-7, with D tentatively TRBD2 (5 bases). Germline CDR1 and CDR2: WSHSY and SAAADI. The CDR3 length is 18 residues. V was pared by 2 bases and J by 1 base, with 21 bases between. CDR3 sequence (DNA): TGCGCCAGCAGTGAGAACAAACTTAGTCCCCGGGGATCCTACGAGCAGTACTTC. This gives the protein CASSENKLSPRGSYEQYF.

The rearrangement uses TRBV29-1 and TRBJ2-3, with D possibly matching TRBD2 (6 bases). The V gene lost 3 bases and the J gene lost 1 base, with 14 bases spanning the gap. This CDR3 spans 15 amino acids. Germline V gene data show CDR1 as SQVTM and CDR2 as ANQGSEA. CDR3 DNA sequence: TGCAGCGTTGAGTCGATGGGCGGGGGCACAGATACGCAGTATTTT. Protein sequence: CSVESMGGGTDTQYF.

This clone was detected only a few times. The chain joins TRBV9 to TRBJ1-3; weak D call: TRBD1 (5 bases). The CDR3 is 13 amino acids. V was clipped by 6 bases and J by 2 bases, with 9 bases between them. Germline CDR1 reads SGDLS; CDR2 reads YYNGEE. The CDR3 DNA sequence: TGTGCCAGCAAAGCAGGGACTGGAAACACCATATATTTT. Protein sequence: CASKAGTGNTIYF.

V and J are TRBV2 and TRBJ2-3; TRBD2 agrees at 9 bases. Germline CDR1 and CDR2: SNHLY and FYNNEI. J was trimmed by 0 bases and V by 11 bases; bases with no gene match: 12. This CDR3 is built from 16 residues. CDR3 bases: TGTGCCTATCTGGTAGGACTAGCGCAAAGCACAGATACGCAGTATTTT. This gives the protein CAYLVGLAQSTDTQYF.

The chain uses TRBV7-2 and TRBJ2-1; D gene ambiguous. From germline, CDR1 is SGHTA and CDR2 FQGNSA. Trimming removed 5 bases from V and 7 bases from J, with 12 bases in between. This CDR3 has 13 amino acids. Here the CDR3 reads CASSPYTGNEQFF. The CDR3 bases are TGTGCCAGCAGCCCCTATACCGGGAATGAGCAGTTCTTC.

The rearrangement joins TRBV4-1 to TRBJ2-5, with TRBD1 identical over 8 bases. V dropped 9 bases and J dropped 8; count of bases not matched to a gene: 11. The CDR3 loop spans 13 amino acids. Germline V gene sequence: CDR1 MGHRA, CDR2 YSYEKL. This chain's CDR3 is CASSSQGAVTQYF. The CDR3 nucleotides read TGCGCCAGTTCATCCCAGGGGGCAGTAACCCAGTACTTC.

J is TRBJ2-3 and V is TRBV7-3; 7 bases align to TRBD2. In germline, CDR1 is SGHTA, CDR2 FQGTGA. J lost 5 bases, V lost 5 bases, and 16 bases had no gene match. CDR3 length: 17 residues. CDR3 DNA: TGTGCCAGCAGCCCGAGTATGACGGGGGGTGGTAAAGATACGCAGTATTTT. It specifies CASSPSMTGGGKDTQYF.

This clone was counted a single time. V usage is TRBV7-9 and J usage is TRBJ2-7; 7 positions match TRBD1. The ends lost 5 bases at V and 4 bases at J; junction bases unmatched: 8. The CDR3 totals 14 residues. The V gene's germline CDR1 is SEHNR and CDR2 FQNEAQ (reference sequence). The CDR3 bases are TGTGCCAGCAGCATCAGGGACAGCCTATACGAGCAGTACTTC. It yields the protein CASSIRDSLYEQYF. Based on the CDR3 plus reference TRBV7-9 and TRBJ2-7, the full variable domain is DTGVSQNPRHKITKRGQNVTFRCDPISEHNRLYWYRQTLGQGPEFLTYFQNEAQLEKSRLLSDRFSAERPKGSFSTLEIQRTEQGDSAMYLCASSIRDSLYEQYFGPGTRLTVT.

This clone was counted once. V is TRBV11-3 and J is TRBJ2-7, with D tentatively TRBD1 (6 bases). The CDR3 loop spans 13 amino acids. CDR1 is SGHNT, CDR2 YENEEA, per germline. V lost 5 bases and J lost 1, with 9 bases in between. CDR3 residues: CASSPDSSYEQYF. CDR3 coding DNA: TGTGCCAGCAGCCCGGACAGTTCCTACGAGCAGTACTTC.